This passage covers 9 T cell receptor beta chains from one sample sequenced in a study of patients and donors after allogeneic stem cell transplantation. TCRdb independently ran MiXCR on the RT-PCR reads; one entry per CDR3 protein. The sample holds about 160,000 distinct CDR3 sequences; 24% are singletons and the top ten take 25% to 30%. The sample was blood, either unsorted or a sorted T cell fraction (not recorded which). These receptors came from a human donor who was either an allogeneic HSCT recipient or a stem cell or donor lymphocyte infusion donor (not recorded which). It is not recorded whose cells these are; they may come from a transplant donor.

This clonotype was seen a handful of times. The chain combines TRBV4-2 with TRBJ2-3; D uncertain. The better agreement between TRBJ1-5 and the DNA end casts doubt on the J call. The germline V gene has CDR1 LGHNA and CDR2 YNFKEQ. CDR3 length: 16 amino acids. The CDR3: CASSQGPSGSTDTQHF. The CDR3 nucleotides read TGTGCCAGCAGCCAAGGTCCTAGCGGGAGCACAGATACGCAGCATTTT.

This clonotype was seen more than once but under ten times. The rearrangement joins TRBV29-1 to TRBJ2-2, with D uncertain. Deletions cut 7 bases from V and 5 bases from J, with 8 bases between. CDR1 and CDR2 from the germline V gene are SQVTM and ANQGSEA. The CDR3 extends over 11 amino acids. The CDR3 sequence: CSAIDTGELFF. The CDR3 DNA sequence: TGCAGCGCCATCGATACCGGGGAGCTGTTTTTT.

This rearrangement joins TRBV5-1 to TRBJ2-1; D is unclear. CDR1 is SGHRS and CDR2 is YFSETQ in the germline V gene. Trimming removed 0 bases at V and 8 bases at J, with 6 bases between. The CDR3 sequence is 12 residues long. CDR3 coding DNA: TGCGCCAGCAGCTTGGTCAGCGATGAGCAGTTCTTC. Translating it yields CASSLVSDEQFF.

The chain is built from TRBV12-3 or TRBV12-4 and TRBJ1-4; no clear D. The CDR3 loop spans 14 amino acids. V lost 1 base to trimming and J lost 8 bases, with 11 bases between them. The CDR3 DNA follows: TGTGCCAGCAGTTTAGTGCCTCTAGGGGAAAAACTGTTTTTT. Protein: CASSLVPLGEKLFF.

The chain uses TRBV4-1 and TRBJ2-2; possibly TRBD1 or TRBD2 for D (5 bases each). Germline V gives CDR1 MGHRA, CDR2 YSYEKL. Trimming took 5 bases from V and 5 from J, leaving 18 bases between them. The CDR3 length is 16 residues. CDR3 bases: TGCGCCAGCAGCATTCTGGGGACCCCTCGGACCGGGGAGCTGTTTTTT. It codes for CASSILGTPRTGELFF.

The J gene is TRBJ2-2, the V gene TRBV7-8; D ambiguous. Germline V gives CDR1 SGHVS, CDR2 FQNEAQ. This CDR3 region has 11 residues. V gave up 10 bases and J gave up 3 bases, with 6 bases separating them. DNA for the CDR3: TGTGCCACCTTTCACACCGGGGAGCTGTTTTTT. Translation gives CATFHTGELFF.

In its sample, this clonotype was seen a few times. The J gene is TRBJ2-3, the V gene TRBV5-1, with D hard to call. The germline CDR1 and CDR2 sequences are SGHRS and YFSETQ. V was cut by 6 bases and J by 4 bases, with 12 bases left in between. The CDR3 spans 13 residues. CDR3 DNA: TGCGCCAGCAATTCATGGGTCGCAGATACGCAGTATTTT. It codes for CASNSWVADTQYF.

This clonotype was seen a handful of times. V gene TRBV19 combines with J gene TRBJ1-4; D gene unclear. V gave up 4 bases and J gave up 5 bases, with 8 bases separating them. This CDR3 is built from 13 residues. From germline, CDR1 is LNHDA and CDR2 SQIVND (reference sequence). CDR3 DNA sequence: TGTGCCAGTAGTAAAGGCCTGAATGAAAAACTGTTTTTT. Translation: CASSKGLNEKLFF.

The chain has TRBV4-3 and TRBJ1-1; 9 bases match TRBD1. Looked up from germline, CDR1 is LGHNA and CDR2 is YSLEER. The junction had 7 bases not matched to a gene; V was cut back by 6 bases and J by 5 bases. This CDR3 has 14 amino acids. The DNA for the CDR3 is TGCGCCAGCAGTCGCGACAGGGGGTGGACTGAAGCTTTCTTT. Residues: CASSRDRGWTEAFF.